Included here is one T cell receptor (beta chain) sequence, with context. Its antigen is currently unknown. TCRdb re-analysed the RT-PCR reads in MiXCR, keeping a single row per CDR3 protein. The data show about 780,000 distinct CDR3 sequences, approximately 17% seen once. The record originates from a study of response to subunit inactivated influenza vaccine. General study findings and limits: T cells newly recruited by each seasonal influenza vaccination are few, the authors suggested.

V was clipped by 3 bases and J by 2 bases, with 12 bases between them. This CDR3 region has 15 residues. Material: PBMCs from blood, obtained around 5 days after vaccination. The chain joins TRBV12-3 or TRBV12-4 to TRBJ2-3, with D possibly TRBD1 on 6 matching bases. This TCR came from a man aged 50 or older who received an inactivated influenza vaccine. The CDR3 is CASSFGTYNTDTQYF. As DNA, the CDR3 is TGTGCCAGCAGTTTCGGGACATATAACACAGATACGCAGTATTTT.